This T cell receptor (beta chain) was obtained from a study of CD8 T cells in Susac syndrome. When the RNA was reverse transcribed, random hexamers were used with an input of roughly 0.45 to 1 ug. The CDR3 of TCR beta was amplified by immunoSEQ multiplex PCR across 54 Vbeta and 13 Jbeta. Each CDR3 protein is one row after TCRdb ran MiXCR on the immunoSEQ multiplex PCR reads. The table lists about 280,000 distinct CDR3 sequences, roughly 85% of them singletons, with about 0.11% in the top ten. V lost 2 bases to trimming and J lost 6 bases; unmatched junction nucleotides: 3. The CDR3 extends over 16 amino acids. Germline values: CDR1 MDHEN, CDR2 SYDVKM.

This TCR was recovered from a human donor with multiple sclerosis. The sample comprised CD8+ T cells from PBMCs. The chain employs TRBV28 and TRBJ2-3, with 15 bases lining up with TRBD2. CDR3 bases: TGTGCCAGCAGTTTAGGGACTAGCGGGAGGTTGGATACGCAGTATTTT. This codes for CASSLGTSGRLDTQYF.